The 31 T cell receptor beta chains in this list originate from one sample, sequenced in a study of T cell clonality in common variable immunodeficiency. Assay: immunoSEQ multiplex PCR; the TCRdb copy retains only in-frame clones and omits some. The data show 50,000 or so clones, with none appearing a single time. Sequenced sample: peripheral blood mononuclear cells. These receptors all stem from a person aged 18 to 75 in good health.

To note about this clone: A much more abundant neighbour one base away suggests this may be a read error. The read finishes 3 residues shy of the CDR3 end, and the germline J gene is used to complete it. The rearrangement uses TRBV5-5 and TRBJ1-5; D is uncertain. Germline CDR1 reads SGHKS; CDR2 reads YYEKEE (reference sequence). Trimming pared 1 base from V and 7 bases from J, leaving 12 bases between. The CDR3 length is 14 residues. CDR3 region: CASSLLGGKQPQHF. CDR3 DNA, as far as it was read: TGTGCCAGCAGCTTGTTGGGCGGGAAGCAGCCC.

On this clone itself: The observed sequence ends 3 residues before the CDR3 terminus, with the missing tail filled in from the germline J gene. The chain combines TRBV7-9 with TRBJ2-7; D call uncertain. V shed 0 bases and J shed 6 bases, with 9 bases lying between them. The length of the CDR3 is 13 residues. The germline V gene has CDR1 SEHNR and CDR2 FQNEAQ (reference sequence). The CDR3 spells CASSLAAGPEQYF. The sequenced part of the CDR3 DNA is TGTGCCAGCAGCTTAGCTGCAGGCCCCGAG. The whole variable domain, remainder taken from reference TRBV7-9 and TRBJ2-7, is DTGVSQNPRHKITKRGQNVTFRCDPISEHNRLYWYRQTLGQGPEFLTYFQNEAQLEKSRLLSDRFSAERPKGSFSTLEIQRTEQGDSAMYLCASSLAAGPEQYFGPGTRLTVT.

This clone was recorded many times. The read stops 3 residues short of the end of the CDR3; the missing end is completed from the germline J gene. The chain employs TRBV12-3 or TRBV12-4 and TRBJ2-2; possibly TRBD1 for D (6 bases). V lost 6 bases and J lost 6, with 14 bases in between. The CDR3 extends over 14 amino acids. The DNA read from the CDR3 is TGTGCCAGCAGACACAGGGTAGGGGCCGGGGAG. This gives the protein CASRHRVGAGE. The entire CDR3 sequence reads CASRHRVGAGELFF.

This clone was seen many times. The CDR3 here is CAWSSGLAGLGDTQYF. The sequenced CDR3 bases are TGTGCCTGGAGTTCCGGACTAGCGGGGCTGGGAGATACG. The V and J genes are TRBV30 and TRBJ2-3, with 12 bases matching TRBD2. Read coverage stops 3 residues before the CDR3 terminus; the germline J gene supplies the remainder. This CDR3 spans 16 amino acids. CDR1 and CDR2 from the germline V gene are GTSNPN and SVGIG (reference sequence). V shed 2 bases, J shed 5 bases, and the junction held 8 bases outside the gene matches.

The sample holds many counts of this clone. The CDR3 end is not reached by the read, which stops 3 residues before it; the germline J gene fills it in. The gene calls are TRBV19 and TRBJ2-7; TRBD2 agrees at 10 bases. Germline CDR1 reads LNHDA; CDR2 reads SQIVND (reference sequence). The junction had 4 bases not matched to a gene; V was cut back by 2 bases and J by 3 bases. This CDR3 comprises 15 residues. The sequenced part of the CDR3 DNA is TGTGCCAGTAGTATAACGGGACTAGCGTTCTACGAG. This sequence encodes CASSITGLAFYE. The complete CDR3 reads CASSITGLAFYEQYF.

This clone was counted many times. Coverage ceases 3 residues before the CDR3 finishes, and the germline J gene fills in the end. The V and J genes are TRBV6-2 or TRBV6-3 and TRBJ2-3, with TRBD2 identical over 10 bases. The V and J ends lost 2 bases and 5 bases, in that order; junction bases with no gene match: 7. CDR1 is MNHEY and CDR2 is SVGEGT in the germline V gene. The length of the CDR3 is 16 residues. This CDR3 reads CASSYRAGGLRDTQYF. CDR3 DNA, as far as it was read: TGTGCCAGCAGTTACCGAGCGGGGGGGCTTAGAGATACG.

The sample holds many counts of this clone. The CDR3 extends 3 residues past the end of the read, so its final part is completed from the germline J gene. The chain joins TRBV6-1 to TRBJ1-2; no clear D. This CDR3 region has 12 residues. The germline V and J ends were trimmed by 2 bases and 4 bases, with 5 bases remaining between them. Germline values: CDR1 MNHNS, CDR2 SASEGT. CDR3 bases read: TGTGCCAGCAGTGAACTGTTCTATGGC. Amino acid sequence: CASSELFYG. The CDR3 as a whole reads CASSELFYGYTF.

About this clone itself: The read ends 3 residues early relative to the CDR3; the germline J gene fills the gap. This sequence joins TRBV6-2 or TRBV6-3 and TRBJ1-2; tentatively, D is TRBD1 (5 bases). The CDR3 has 17 residues. Germline lookup yields CDR1 MNHEY and CDR2 SVGEGT. CDR3 in amino acids: CASSYSKTSGGTYTYTF. CDR3 bases read: TGTGCCAGCAGTTACTCGAAGACTAGCGGGGGGACGTATACC.

Ten or more counts support this clone. Read sequence stops 3 residues before the CDR3 end, and the germline J gene provides the missing end. The chain links TRBV19 to TRBJ1-5, with 10 nucleotides matching TRBD1. Germline V CDR1 and CDR2: LNHDA, SQIVND (reference sequence). The junction had 5 bases not matched to a gene; V was cut back by 4 bases and J by 2 bases. This CDR3 is built from 16 residues. CDR3 amino acids: CASSTGDRGGNQPQHF. CDR3 DNA (partial): TGTGCCAGTAGTACGGGGGACAGGGGTGGCAATCAGCCC.

This clone was counted ten times or more. The missing CDR3 end, 3 residues past where the read stops, is filled in from the germline J gene. The J gene is TRBJ2-2, the V gene TRBV19; 7 nucleotides match TRBD1. The V gene's germline CDR1 is LNHDA and CDR2 SQIVND (reference sequence). This CDR3 is 15 amino acids long. The CDR3 loop is CASSIGTAPNEKLFF. The CDR3 bases that were read are TGTGCCAGTAGTATCGGGACAGCTCCTAATGAAAAG.

This clone was observed many times. The junction departs from germline at one end; a sequencing error may be responsible. Partial CDR3 DNA: TGCGCCAGCAGCCAACAACCGGGACAGGGCTCCGGC. It translates to CASSQQPGQGSG. The whole CDR3 protein is CASSQQPGQGSGYTF. The chain employs TRBV4-2 and TRBJ1-2, with 9 nucleotides matching TRBD1. From the germline J gene comes the end of the CDR3, since the read stops 3 residues before it. This CDR3 has 15 residues. Looked up from germline, CDR1 is LGHNA and CDR2 is YNFKEQ.

In this sample, this clone turned up many times. The CDR3 is cut off 3 residues early in the read; its end comes from the germline J gene. The rearrangement uses TRBV5-1 and TRBJ2-2, with no clear D. Trimming took off 0 bases at V and 2 bases at J, with 8 bases between the two ends. Germline CDR1 and CDR2: SGHRS and YFSETQ. The CDR3 is 15 residues long. The sequenced part of the CDR3 DNA is TGCGCCAGCAGCTTGGACAGAAAAAACACCGGGGAG. Its translation: CASSLDRKNTGE. The entire CDR3 protein is CASSLDRKNTGELFF.

A word on this clone: From the germline J gene comes the end of the CDR3, since the read stops 3 residues before it. The rearrangement uses TRBV2 and TRBJ2-7, with D possibly TRBD2 on 6 matching bases. This CDR3 has 14 residues. CDR1 SNHLY and CDR2 FYNNEI come from the germline V gene. The V and J ends lost 11 bases and 1 base respectively, with 18 bases between them. CDR3 loop: CAGVWRGGSYEQYF. CDR3 DNA (partial): TGTGCCGGTGTGTGGCGGGGCGGATCCTACGAG.

This clone was counted at least ten times. From the germline J gene comes the end of the CDR3, since the read stops 3 residues before it. The chain joins TRBV30 to TRBJ1-2; D unclear. The CDR3 contains 13 residues. From germline, CDR1 is GTSNPN and CDR2 SVGIG (reference sequence). The CDR3 loop reads CAWAPRGGSGYTF. Partial CDR3 DNA: TGTGCCTGGGCTCCCCGGGGAGGGTCGGGC.

The sample holds many counts of this clone. The read ends 3 residues before the CDR3 terminus; that terminus is restored from the germline J gene. The gene calls are TRBV30 and TRBJ1-3; D is perhaps TRBD1 (5 bases). The germline gives CDR1 GTSNPN, CDR2 SVGIG (reference sequence). V lost 2 bases to trimming and J lost 0 bases, with 11 bases between them. The CDR3 is made up of 15 amino acids. The sequenced part of the CDR3 DNA is TGTGCCTGGAGTACCAGGGTAACCTCTGGAAACACC. Translation: CAWSTRVTSGNT. The entire CDR3 is CAWSTRVTSGNTIYF.

This clone was detected ten times or more. The CDR3 is cut off 3 residues early in the read; its end comes from the germline J gene. The rearrangement links TRBV13 to TRBJ2-5; 8 bases are a match to TRBD1. There are 15 residues in the CDR3. Germline CDR1 and CDR2: PRHDT and FYEKMQ (reference sequence). Losses at the gene ends were 6 bases for V and 3 bases for J; bases not matched to a gene: 9. CDR3 sequence reads: CASSPAPGQEETQYF. CDR3 DNA, as far as it was read: TGTGCCAGCAGTCCTGCCCCGGGACAGGAAGAGACC. Based on the CDR3 plus reference TRBV13 and TRBJ2-5, the full variable domain is AAGVIQSPRHLIKEKRETATLKCYPIPRHDTVYWYQQGPGQDPQFLISFYEKMQSDKGSIPDRFSAQQFSDYHSELNMSSLELGDSALYFCASSPAPGQEETQYFGPGTRLLVL.

In its sample, this clone was seen many times. The junction shows a germline mismatch at one end, possibly a read error. The read finishes 3 residues shy of the CDR3 end, and the germline J gene is used to complete it. Other nucleotide sequences in the sample specify the same CDR3. The chain uses TRBV6-4 and TRBJ2-2, with 10 bases matching TRBD1. The length of the CDR3 is 16 residues. CDR1 and CDR2 from the germline V gene are MRHNA and SNTAGT. CDR3 amino acids: CASSDSGQGNTGELFF. The CDR3 DNA, read in part, is TGTGCCAGCAGTGACTCGGGACAGGGGAACACAGGGGAG.

This clone showed up many times. The read falls 3 residues short of the CDR3 end, and the missing part is taken from the germline J gene. This chain links TRBV10-3 with TRBJ1-2; 7 positions agree with TRBD1. In germline, CDR1 is ENHRY, CDR2 SYGVKD. The CDR3 is 14 amino acids. The CDR3 sequence: CAISESAGQSGYTF. The sequenced CDR3 bases are TGTGCCATCAGTGAGTCCGCGGGACAGTCCGGC.

Comment on this clone: One end of the junction is discordant with germline, which a read error may explain. The read is 3 residues too short to cover the CDR3 end, so that end is filled in from the germline J gene. The rearrangement links TRBV5-1 to TRBJ1-2; a possible D gene is TRBD1 (5 bases). This CDR3 spans 13 amino acids. Germline values: CDR1 SGHRS, CDR2 YFSETQ. CDR3 DNA, as far as it was read: TGCGCTAGCAGCTCCTTTCAGGGAGAGACC. Protein sequence: CASSSFQGET. The complete CDR3 reads CASSSFQGETYTF.

This clone was detected only a few times. The CDR3 is cut off 3 residues early in the read; its end comes from the germline J gene. V and J are TRBV18 and TRBJ1-2; D is unclear. Germline V gene lookup returns CDR1 KGHSH and CDR2 LQKENI. The CDR3 is made up of 12 amino acids. CDR3 DNA (partial): TGTGCCAGCTCACCAGAATCCTACGAC. Translating it yields CASSPESYD. The entire CDR3 sequence reads CASSPESYDYTF.

This clone was observed a few times. Read sequence stops 3 residues before the CDR3 end, and the germline J gene provides the missing end. The chain recombines TRBV30 with TRBJ1-1, with a tentative D call TRBD1 (6 bases). Germline lookup yields CDR1 GTSNPN and CDR2 SVGIG (reference sequence). The CDR3 totals 14 residues. The germline V and J ends were trimmed by 5 bases and 6 bases, with 19 bases remaining between them. CDR3 sequence: CAWAPGGPGAEAFF. CDR3 bases read: TGTGCCTGGGCCCCTGGGGGCCCTGGCGCTGAA. Supplemented by reference TRBV30 and TRBJ1-1, the full variable domain reads SQTIHQWPATLVQPVGSPLSLECTVEGTSNPNLYWYRQAAGRGLQLLFYSVGIGQISSEVPQNLSASRPQDRQFILSSKKLLLSDSGFYLCAWAPGGPGAEAFFGQGTRLTVV.

As regards this clone: Read data end 3 residues before the CDR3 end; the end is taken from the germline J gene. This specimen includes other DNA sequences encoding the same CDR3. The rearrangement links TRBV18 to TRBJ1-1, with D perhaps matching TRBD1 (5 bases). This CDR3 comprises 16 residues. Germline V gene lookup returns CDR1 KGHSH and CDR2 LQKENI. The CDR3 sequence: CASSPNRRDSQETAFF. The sequenced part of the CDR3 DNA is TGTGCCAGCTCACCGAATCGACGGGACTCACAAGAGACC.

With regard to this clone: The missing CDR3 end, 3 residues past where the read stops, is filled in from the germline J gene. The chain employs TRBV7-6 and TRBJ1-1, with D possibly being TRBD1 (5 bases). CDR3 size: 13 residues. CDR1 and CDR2 (germline): SGHVS, FNYEAQ. V was trimmed by 3 bases and J by 5 bases, leaving 10 bases between them. The DNA read from the CDR3 is TGTGCCAGCAGCTTTGGGGGGGAGACTGAA. Its translation: CASSFGGETE. The CDR3, in full, reads CASSFGGETEAFF.

The sample holds many counts of this clone. The read ends 3 residues before the CDR3 terminus; that terminus is restored from the germline J gene. The chain combines TRBV11-2 with TRBJ1-2; perhaps TRBD1 as D (6 bases). Germline assignment: CDR1 SGHAT and CDR2 FQNNGV. The V end was cut by 0 bases, the J end by 7 bases, with 12 bases between. The CDR3 runs 14 residues. CDR3 bases read: TGTGCCAGCAGCTTAGAGGTCAGGGGAGGTGGC. This sequence encodes CASSLEVRGGG. The entire CDR3 protein is CASSLEVRGGGYTF.

This clone was seen more than once but under ten times. From the germline J gene comes the end of the CDR3, since the read stops 3 residues before it. The V and J genes are TRBV19 and TRBJ2-2, with D perhaps TRBD1 (7 bases). This CDR3 contains 12 residues. The V gene's germline CDR1 is LNHDA and CDR2 SQIVND (reference sequence). The part of the CDR3 DNA that was read is TGTGCCAGTAGTACGGACAGGCGGGGG. Amino acids: CASSTDRRG. The CDR3 in full is CASSTDRRGLFF.

This clone was recorded at least ten times. The read ends 3 residues shy of where the CDR3 ends; the end is completed using the germline J gene. The chain couples TRBV19 to TRBJ2-5; maybe TRBD1 (6 bases). Germline V gene sequence: CDR1 LNHDA, CDR2 SQIVND (reference sequence). Trimming shortened V by 10 bases and J by 2 bases, and 14 bases separated the two germline ends. The CDR3 extends over 13 amino acids. The CDR3 bases that were read are TGTGCCACCTCAGGACAGAAACAAGAGACC. It translates to CATSGQKQET. The entire CDR3 reads CATSGQKQETQYF.

The sample holds a few counts of this clone. The DNA read from the CDR3 is TGTGCCAGCAGCTTCGCGCGGGGGGGCTACGAG. Amino acid sequence: CASSFARGGYE. The entire CDR3 is CASSFARGGYEQYF. The chain couples TRBV11-2 to TRBJ2-7; TRBD2 aligns across 9 bases. The read finishes 3 residues shy of the CDR3 end, and the germline J gene is used to complete it. The CDR3 has 14 amino acids. V trimming: 3 bases; J trimming: 3 bases; junction bases outside the gene matches: 3. Germline lookup yields CDR1 SGHAT and CDR2 FQNNGV.

This clone came up many times. The CDR3 end is not reached by the read, which stops 3 residues before it; the germline J gene fills it in. The V gene is TRBV19, the J gene TRBJ2-3; 7 positions match TRBD2. Germline CDR1 LNHDA, CDR2 SQIVND (reference sequence). The J segment lost 3 bases and the V segment lost 7 bases, leaving 4 bases of the junction unmatched. The CDR3 loop spans 13 amino acids. The CDR3 spells CASTWGGTDTQYF. The part of the CDR3 DNA that was read is TGTGCCAGTACGTGGGGGGGTACAGATACG.

This clone came up many times. The CDR3 end lies 3 residues beyond the end of the read and is filled in from the germline J gene. The genes are TRBV7-8 and TRBJ2-2; D perhaps matches TRBD2 (5 bases). With 7 bases removed from V and 6 bases from J, the gap between germline ends came to 15 bases. Germline assignment: CDR1 SGHVS and CDR2 FQNEAQ. The CDR3 covers 14 residues. CDR3 residues: CASIGVLVAGELFF. The sequenced part of the CDR3 DNA is TGTGCCAGCATCGGGGTCCTTGTGGCCGGGGAG.

This clone was counted many times. The CDR3 extends 3 residues past the end of the read, so its final part is completed from the germline J gene. V is TRBV7-2 and J is TRBJ2-3; 8 bases align to TRBD2. Germline V gene lookup returns CDR1 SGHTA and CDR2 FQGNSA. The CDR3 has 15 residues. Losses at the gene ends were 5 bases for V and 2 bases for J; bases not matched to a gene: 6. The covered CDR3 bases are TGTGCCAGCAGCCTGAGCGGGGGCAACACAGATACG. This gives the protein CASSLSGGNTDT. In full, the CDR3 is CASSLSGGNTDTQYF.

The sequenced part of the CDR3 DNA is TGTGCCAGCAGCGGACTACCCGGGACGGCTTCATTAGCCGGC. It codes for CASSGLPGTASLAG. The entire CDR3 protein reads CASSGLPGTASLAGYTF. V and J are TRBV2 and TRBJ1-2; weak D call: TRBD1 (5 bases). The read ends 3 residues shy of where the CDR3 ends; the end is completed using the germline J gene. Germline V gene lookup returns CDR1 SNHLY and CDR2 FYNNEI. The CDR3 runs 17 residues.